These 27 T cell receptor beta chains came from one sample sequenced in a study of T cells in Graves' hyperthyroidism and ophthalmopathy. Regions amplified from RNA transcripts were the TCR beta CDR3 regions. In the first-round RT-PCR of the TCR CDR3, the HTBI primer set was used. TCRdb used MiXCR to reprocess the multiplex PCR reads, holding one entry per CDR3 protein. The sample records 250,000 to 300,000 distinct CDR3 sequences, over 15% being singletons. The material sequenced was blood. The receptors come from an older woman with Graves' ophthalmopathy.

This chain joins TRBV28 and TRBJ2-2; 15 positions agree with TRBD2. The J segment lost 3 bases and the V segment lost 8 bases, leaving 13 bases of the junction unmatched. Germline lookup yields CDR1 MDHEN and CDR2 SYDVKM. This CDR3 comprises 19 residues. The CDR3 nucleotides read TGTGCCAGCCCACCAGGCGGACTAGCGGGGGGGCGGCACACCGGGGAGCTGTTTTTT. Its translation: CASPPGGLAGGRHTGELFF.

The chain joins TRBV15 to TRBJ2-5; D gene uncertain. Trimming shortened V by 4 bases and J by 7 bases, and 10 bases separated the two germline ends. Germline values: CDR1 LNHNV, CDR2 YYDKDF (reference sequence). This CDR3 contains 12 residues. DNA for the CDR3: TGTGCCACCAGCATAGGGTGGGGGACCCAGTACTTC. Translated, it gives CATSIGWGTQYF.

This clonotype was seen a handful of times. The CDR3 nucleotides are TGTGCCAGCAGTTGGACAGGGACTACTGAAGCTTTCTTT. It encodes CASSWTGTTEAFF. The V and J genes are TRBV27 and TRBJ1-1, with 8 bases fitting TRBD1. This CDR3 comprises 13 residues. Trimming cost V 4 bases and J 5 bases; bases outside gene matches: 3. Germline assignment: CDR1 MNHEY and CDR2 SMNVEV (reference sequence).

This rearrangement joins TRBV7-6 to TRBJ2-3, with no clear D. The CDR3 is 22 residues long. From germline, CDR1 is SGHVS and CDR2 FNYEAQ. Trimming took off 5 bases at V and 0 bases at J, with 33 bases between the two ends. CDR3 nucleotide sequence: TGTGCCAGCAGCCGAACATCTCTCTATGTTTCTGTCACTACACCTAGCACAGATACGCAGTATTTT. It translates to CASSRTSLYVSVTTPSTDTQYF.

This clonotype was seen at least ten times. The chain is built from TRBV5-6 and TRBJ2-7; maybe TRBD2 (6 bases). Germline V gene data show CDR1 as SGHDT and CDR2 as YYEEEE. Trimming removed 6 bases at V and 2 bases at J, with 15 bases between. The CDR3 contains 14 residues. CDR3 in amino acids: CASTALTRTYEQYF. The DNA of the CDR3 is TGTGCCAGCACCGCCTTGACTAGAACCTACGAGCAGTACTTC.

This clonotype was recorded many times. The CDR3 spells CSPRDRRLHEQYF. DNA of the CDR3: TGCAGCCCCCGGGACAGGCGGCTCCACGAGCAGTACTTC. The gene calls are TRBV20-1 and TRBJ2-7, with 8 positions matching TRBD1. The CDR3 has 13 residues. Germline-derived CDR1 and CDR2 are DFQATT and SNEGSKA (reference sequence).

The CDR3 reads CASSLVGLEWDTGELFF. In DNA form, the CDR3 reads TGTGCCAGCAGTTTAGTCGGGCTAGAATGGGACACCGGGGAGCTGTTTTTT. This sequence joins TRBV27 and TRBJ2-2; D is unresolved. Germline assignment: CDR1 MNHEY and CDR2 SMNVEV (reference sequence). V dropped 2 bases and J dropped 3 bases, with 16 bases sitting between them. The CDR3 is made up of 17 amino acids.

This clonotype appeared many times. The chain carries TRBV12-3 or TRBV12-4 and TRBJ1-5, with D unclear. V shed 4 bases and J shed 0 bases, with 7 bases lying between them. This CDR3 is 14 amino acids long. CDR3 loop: CASSSPGSNQPQHF. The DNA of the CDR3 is TGTGCCAGCAGTTCCCCCGGTAGCAATCAGCCCCAGCATTTT.

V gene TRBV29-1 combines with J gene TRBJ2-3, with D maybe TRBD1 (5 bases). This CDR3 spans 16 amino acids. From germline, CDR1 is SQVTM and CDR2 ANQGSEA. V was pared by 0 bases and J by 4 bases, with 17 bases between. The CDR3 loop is CSVEDPNRKSPDTQYF. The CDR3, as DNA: TGCAGCGTTGAAGATCCAAACAGGAAGAGCCCAGATACGCAGTATTTT.

This CDR3 reads CAISEWRDQETQYF. CDR3 DNA: TGTGCCATCAGTGAGTGGCGGGACCAAGAGACCCAGTACTTC. The rearrangement joins TRBV10-3 to TRBJ2-5; a weak D match, TRBD2 (5 bases). The CDR3 sequence is 14 residues long. Germline CDR1 and CDR2: ENHRY and SYGVKD. The V and J ends lost 1 base and 0 bases respectively, with 6 bases between them.

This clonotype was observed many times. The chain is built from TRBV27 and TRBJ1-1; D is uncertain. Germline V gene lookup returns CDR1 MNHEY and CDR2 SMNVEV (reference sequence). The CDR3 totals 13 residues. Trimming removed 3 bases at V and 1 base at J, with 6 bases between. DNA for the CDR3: TGTGCCAGCAGTTTTATGGCGAACACTGAAGCTTTCTTT. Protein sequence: CASSFMANTEAFF.

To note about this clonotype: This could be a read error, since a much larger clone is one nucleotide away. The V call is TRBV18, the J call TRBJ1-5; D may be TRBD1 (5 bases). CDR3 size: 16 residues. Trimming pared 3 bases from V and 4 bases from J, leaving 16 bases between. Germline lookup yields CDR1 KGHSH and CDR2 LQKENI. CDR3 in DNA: TGTGCCAGCTCACCGGGCGGGGGTGTGAGAAATCAGCCCCAGCATTTT. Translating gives CASSPGGGVRNQPQHF.

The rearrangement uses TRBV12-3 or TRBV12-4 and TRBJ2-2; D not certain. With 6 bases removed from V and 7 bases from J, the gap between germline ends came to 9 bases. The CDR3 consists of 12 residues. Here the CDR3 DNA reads TGTGCCAGCAGCCAGTCCCTCGGGGAGCTGTTTTTT. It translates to CASSQSLGELFF.

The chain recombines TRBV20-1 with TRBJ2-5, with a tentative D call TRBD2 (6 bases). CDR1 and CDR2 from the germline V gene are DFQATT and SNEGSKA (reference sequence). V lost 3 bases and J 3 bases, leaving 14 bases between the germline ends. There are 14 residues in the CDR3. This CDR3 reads CSARITDYKETQYF. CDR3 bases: TGCAGTGCTAGGATAACGGACTACAAAGAGACCCAGTACTTC.

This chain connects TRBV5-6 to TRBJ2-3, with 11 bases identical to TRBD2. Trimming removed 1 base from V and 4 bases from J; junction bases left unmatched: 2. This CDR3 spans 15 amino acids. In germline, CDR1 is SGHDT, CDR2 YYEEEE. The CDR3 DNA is TGTGCCAGCAGCTTGTTAGCGGGAGGGGCAGATACGCAGTATTTT. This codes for CASSLLAGGADTQYF.

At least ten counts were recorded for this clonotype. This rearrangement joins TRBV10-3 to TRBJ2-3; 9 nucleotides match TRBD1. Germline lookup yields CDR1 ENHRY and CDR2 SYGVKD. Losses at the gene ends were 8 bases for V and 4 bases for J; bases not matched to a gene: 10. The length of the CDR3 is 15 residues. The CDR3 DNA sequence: TGTGCCATCCGTCCGGACAGGGGTTTCTCAGATACGCAGTATTTT. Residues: CAIRPDRGFSDTQYF.

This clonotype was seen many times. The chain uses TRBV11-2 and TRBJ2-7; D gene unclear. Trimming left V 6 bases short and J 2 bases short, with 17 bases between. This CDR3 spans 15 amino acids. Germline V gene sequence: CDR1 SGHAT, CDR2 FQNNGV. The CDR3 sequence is CASRPIRALTYEQYF. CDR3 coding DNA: TGTGCCAGCAGACCAATTAGGGCTCTAACCTACGAGCAGTACTTC.

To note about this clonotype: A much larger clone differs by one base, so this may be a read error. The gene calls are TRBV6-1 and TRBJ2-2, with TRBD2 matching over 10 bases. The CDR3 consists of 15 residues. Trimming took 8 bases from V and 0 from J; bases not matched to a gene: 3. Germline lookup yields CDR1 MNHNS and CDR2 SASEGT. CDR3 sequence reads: CASPSGGTNTGELFF. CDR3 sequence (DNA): TGTGCCAGCCCTAGCGGGGGTACGAACACCGGGGAGCTGTTTTTT.

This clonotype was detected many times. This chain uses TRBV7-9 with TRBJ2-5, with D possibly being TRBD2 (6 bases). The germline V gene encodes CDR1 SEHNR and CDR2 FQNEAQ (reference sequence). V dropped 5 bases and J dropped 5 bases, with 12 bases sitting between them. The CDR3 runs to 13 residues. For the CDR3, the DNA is TGTGCCAGCAGCCTTCCTGGGGGGGAGACCCAGTACTTC. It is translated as CASSLPGGETQYF.

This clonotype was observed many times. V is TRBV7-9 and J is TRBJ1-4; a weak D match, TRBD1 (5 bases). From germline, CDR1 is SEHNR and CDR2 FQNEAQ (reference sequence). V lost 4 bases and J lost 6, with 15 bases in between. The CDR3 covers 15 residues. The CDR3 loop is CASSSYRDGHEKLFF. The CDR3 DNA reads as TGTGCCAGCAGCTCCTACCGGGACGGCCATGAAAAACTGTTTTTT.

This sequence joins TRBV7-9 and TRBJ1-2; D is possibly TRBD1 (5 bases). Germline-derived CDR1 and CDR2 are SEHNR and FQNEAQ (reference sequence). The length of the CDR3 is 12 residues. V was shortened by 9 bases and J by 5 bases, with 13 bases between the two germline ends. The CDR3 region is CARGEPQYGYTF. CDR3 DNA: TGTGCCAGGGGGGAGCCCCAATATGGCTACACCTTC. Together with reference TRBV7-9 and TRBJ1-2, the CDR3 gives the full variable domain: DTGVSQNPRHKITKRGQNVTFRCDPISEHNRLYWYRQTLGQGPEFLTYFQNEAQLEKSRLLSDRFSAERPKGSFSTLEIQRTEQGDSAMYLCARGEPQYGYTFGSGTRLTVV.

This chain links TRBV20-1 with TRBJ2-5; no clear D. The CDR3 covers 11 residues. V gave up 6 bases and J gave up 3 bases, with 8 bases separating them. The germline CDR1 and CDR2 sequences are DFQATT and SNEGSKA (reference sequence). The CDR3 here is CSAGRKETQYF. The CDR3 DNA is TGCAGTGCCGGCAGGAAAGAGACCCAGTACTTC.

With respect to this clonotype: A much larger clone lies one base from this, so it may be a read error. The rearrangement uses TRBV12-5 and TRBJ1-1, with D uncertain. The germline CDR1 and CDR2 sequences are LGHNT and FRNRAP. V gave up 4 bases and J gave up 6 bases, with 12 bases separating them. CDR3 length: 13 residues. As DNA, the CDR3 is TGTGCTAGTGGTTCGCCGCCCCACCCTGAAGCTTTCTTT. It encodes CASGSPPHPEAFF.

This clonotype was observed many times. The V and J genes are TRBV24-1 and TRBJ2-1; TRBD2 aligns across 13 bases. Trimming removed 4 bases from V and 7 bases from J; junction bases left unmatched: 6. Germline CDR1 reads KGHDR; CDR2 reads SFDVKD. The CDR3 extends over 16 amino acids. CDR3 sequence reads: CATSEPTSGRPNEQFF. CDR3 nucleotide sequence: TGTGCCACCAGTGAGCCGACTAGCGGGAGGCCTAATGAGCAGTTCTTC.

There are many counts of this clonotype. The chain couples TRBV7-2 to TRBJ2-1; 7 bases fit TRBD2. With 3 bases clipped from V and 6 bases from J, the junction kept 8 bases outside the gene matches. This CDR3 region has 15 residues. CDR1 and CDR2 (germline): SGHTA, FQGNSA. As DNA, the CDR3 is TGTGCCAGCAGCTTCTCGGCGGGAGTTAGCAATGAGCAGTTCTTC. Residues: CASSFSAGVSNEQFF.

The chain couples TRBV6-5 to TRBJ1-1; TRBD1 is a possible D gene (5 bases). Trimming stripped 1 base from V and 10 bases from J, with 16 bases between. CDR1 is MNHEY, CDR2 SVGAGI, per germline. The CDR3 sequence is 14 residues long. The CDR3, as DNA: TGTGCCAGCAGTTACTTGGGGCAGGGTTGGGGAGCTTTCTTT. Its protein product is CASSYLGQGWGAFF.

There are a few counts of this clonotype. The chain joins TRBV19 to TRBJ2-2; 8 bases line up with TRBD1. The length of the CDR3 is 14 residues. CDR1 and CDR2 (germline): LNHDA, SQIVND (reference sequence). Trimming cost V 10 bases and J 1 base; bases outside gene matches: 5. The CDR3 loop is CANPGTGNTGELFF. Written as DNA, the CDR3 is TGTGCCAACCCAGGGACAGGGAACACCGGGGAGCTGTTTTTT.